This T cell receptor beta chain was sequenced in a study of T cells in Graves' hyperthyroidism and ophthalmopathy. V was cut by 3 bases and J by 5 bases, with 14 bases left in between. Germline-derived CDR1 and CDR2 are LNHDA and SQIVND (reference sequence). This CDR3 is built from 14 residues. Authors of the study amplified TCR beta CDR3 regions from RNA transcripts. HTBI primers were used for first-round RT-PCR of the TCR CDR3. In TCRdb, the multiplex PCR reads were re-called with MiXCR into one record per CDR3 protein. The data contain approximately 400,000 distinct CDR3 sequences, around 18% of them singletons. The study based diagnoses on clinical symptoms, serum thyroxine and TRAb, thyroid ultrasound and orbital computed tomography.

The rearrangement joins TRBV19 to TRBJ2-7; D assignment may be TRBD1 or TRBD2 (5 bases each). Sequencing was carried out using blood. This receptor was taken from a man aged 18 to 29 with Graves' ophthalmopathy. The CDR3, as DNA: TGTGCCAGTAGTATTGGGACGGCCATCAACGAGCAGTACTTC. Encoded protein: CASSIGTAINEQYF.